This entry is about one TCR beta chain. This sample stems from a study of blood T cell dynamics during melanoma immunotherapy. V was shortened by 4 bases and J by 2 bases, with 16 bases between the two germline ends. This CDR3 is built from 16 residues. Germline CDR1 reads SGHDT; CDR2 reads YYEEEE. The method was immunoSEQ multiplex PCR; TCRdb's version includes in-frame clones alone and lacks a portion of them. The table lists roughly 8,700 clones, around 86% of them singletons. As to time point: week 3, after first cycle of checkpoint inhibitor. The origin of this receptor is a human donor with melanoma. This sample comprised blood, obtained from a patient treated with checkpoint blockade. The chain joins TRBV5-6 to TRBJ2-1, with TRBD2 as a possible D gene (5 bases). CDR3 DNA: TGTGCCAGCAGCCATTTAAAGAGGGTAACCTACAATGAGCAGTTCTTC. This encodes CASSHLKRVTYNEQFF.